This T cell receptor beta chain appears in the sequencing data of a study of cytomegalovirus exposure and HLA in healthy donors. Overall study findings and caveats: High specificity and sensitivity for cytomegalovirus status were reported for the classifier. Associated with cytomegalovirus, according to the listing, were some 150 TCR beta chains. Most TCR sequences were uncommon, yet certain public TCRs appeared in many donors. Under in vitro conditions, three CMV-associated chains were confirmed as specific for CMV antigens.

Remarks on this clone: Antigen specificity is unknown.

V was clipped by 4 bases and J by 5 bases, with 15 bases between them. Germline loops: CDR1 MDHEN, CDR2 SYDVKM. This CDR3 has 15 residues. Measured with immunoSEQ multiplex PCR; TCRdb has only the in-frame clones, and not every one. The table has approximately 120,000 clones, approximately 94% seen once. Sequencing was done on a sample of PBMCs. The sequence came from a woman younger than 30 in good health and CMV-seronegative. J is TRBJ2-4 and V is TRBV28; maybe TRBD2 (5 bases). In DNA, the CDR3 is TGTGCCAGCAGTTCAGTTGGAGGTTACCAAAACATTCAGTACTTC. It translates to CASSSVGGYQNIQYF.